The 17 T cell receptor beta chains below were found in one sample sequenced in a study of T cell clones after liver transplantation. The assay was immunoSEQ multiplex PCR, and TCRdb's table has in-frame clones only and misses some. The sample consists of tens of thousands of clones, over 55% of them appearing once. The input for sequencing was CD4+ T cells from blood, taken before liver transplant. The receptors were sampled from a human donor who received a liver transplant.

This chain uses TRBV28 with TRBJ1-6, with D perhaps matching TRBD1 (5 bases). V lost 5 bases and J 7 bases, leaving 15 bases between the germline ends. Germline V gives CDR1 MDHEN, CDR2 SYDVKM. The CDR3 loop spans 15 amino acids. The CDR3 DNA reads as TGTGCCAGCAGTCCTGAGACAGTGTTGAATTCACCCCTCCACTTT. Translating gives CASSPETVLNSPLHF.

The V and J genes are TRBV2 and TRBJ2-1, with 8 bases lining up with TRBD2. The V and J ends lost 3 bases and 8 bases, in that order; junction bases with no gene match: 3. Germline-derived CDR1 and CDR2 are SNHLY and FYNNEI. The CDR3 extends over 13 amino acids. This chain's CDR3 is CASSDGTSYEQFF. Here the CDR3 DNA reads TGTGCCAGCAGTGACGGGACTAGTTATGAGCAGTTCTTC.

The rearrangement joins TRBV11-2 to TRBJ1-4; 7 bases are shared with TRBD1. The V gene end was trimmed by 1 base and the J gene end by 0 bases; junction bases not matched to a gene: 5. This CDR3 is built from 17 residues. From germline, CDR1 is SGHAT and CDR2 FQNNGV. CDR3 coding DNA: TGTGCCAGCAGCTTAGTCCGACAGGGTGCAACTAATGAAAAACTGTTTTTT. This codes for CASSLVRQGATNEKLFF.

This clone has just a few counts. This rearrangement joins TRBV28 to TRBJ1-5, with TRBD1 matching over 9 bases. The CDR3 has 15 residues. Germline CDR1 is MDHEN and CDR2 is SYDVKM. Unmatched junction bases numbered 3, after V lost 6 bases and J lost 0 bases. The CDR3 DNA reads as TGTGCCAGCAGCCTACAGGGGGCTAGCAATCAGCCCCAGCATTTT. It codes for CASSLQGASNQPQHF.

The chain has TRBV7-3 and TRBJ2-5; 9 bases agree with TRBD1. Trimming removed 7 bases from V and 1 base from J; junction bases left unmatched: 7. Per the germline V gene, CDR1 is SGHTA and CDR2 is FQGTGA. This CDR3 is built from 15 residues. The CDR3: CASKRTGALQETQYF. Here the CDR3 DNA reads TGTGCCAGCAAAAGGACAGGGGCCCTCCAAGAGACCCAGTACTTC.

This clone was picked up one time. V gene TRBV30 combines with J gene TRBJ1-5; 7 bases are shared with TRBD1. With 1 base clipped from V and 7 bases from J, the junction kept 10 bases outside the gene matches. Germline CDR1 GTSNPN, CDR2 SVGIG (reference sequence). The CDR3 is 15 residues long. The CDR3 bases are TGTGCCTGGAGTGGACAGGGAATGAATAGGCAGCCCCAGCATTTT. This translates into CAWSGQGMNRQPQHF.

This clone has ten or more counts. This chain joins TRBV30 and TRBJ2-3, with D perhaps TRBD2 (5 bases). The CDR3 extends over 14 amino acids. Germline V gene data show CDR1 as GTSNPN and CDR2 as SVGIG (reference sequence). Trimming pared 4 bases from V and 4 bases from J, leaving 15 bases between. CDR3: CAWTVTGTSDTQYF. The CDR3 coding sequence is TGTGCCTGGACCGTGACGGGAACTTCAGATACGCAGTATTTT. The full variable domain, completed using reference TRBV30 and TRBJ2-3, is SQTIHQWPATLVQPVGSPLSLECTVEGTSNPNLYWYRQAAGRGLQLLFYSVGIGQISSEVPQNLSASRPQDRQFILSSKKLLLSDSGFYLCAWTVTGTSDTQYFGPGTRLTVL.

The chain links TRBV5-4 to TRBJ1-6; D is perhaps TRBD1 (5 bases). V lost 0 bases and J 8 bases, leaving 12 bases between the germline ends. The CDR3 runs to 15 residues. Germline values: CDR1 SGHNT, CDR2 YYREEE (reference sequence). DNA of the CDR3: TGTGCCAGCAGCTTGGGCAGGGAACAGGATTCACCCCTCCACTTT. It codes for CASSLGREQDSPLHF.

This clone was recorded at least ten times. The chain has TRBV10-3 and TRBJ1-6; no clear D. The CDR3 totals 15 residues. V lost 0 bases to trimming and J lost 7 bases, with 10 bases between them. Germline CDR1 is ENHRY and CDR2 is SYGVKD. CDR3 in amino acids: CAISESGVSNSPLHF. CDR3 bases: TGTGCCATCAGTGAGTCCGGGGTCAGCAATTCACCCCTCCACTTT.

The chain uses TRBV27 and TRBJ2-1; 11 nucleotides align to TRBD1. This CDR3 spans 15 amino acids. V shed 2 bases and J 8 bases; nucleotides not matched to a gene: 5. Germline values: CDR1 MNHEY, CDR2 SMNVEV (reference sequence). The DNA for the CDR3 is TGTGCCAGCAGTTTAAAGGACAGGGGGCGTCATGAGCAGTTCTTC. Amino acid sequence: CASSLKDRGRHEQFF.

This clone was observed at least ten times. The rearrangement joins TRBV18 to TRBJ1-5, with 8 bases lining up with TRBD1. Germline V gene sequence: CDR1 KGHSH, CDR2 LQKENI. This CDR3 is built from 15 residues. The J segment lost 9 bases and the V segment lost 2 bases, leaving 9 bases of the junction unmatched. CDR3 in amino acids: CASSPEAGGRGPQHF. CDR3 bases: TGTGCCAGCTCACCAGAGGCAGGGGGCAGGGGGCCCCAGCATTTT.

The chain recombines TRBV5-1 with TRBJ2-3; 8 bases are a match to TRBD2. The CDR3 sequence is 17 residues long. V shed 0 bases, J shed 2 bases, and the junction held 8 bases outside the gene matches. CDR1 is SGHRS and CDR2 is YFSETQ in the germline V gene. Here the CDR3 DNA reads TGCGCCAGCAGCTTGGGAAGCGGGAGCCTGGCCACAGATACGCAGTATTTT. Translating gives CASSLGSGSLATDTQYF.

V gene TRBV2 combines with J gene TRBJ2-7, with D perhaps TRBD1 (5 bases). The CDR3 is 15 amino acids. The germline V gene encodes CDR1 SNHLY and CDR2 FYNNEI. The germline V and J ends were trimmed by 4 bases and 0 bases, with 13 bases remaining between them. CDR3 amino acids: CASSGQSLNSYEQYF. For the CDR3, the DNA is TGTGCCAGCAGTGGACAGTCCCTAAACTCCTACGAGCAGTACTTC. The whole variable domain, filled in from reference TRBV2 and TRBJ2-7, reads EPEVTQTPSHQVTQMGQEVILRCVPISNHLYFYWYRQILGQKVEFLVSFYNNEISEKSEIFDDQFSVERPDGSNFTLKIRSTKLEDSAMYFCASSGQSLNSYEQYFGPGTRLTVT.

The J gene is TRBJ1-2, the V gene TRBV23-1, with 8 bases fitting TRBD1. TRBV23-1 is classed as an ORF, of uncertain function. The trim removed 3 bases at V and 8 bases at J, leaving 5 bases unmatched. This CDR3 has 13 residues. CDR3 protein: CASSHSGGRGYTF. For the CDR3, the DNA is TGCGCCAGCAGTCACTCAGGGGGCAGAGGCTACACCTTC.

In DNA, the CDR3 is TGCGCCAGCAGTCAATCGCTACAGGGAGGCTACACCTTC. This encodes CASSQSLQGGYTF. The chain links TRBV23-1 to TRBJ1-2; the D gene is possibly TRBD1 (6 bases). TRBV23-1 is an ORF; its function is uncertain. CDR3 length: 13 residues. Trimming cost V 0 bases and J 8 bases, with 10 bases left between them.

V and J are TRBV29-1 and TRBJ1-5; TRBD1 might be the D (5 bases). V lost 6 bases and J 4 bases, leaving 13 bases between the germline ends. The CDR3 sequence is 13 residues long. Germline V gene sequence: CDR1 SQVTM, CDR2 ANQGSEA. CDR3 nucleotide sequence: TGCAGCGTGGGGGAGGATTTAAATCAGCCCCAGCATTTT. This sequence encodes CSVGEDLNQPQHF.

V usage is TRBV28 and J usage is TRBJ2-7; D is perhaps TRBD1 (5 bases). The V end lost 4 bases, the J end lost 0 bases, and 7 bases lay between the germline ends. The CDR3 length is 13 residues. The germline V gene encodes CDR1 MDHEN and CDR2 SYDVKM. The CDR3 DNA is TGTGCCAGCAGTTATCAGGGCTCCTACGAGCAGTACTTC. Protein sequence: CASSYQGSYEQYF.